These T cell receptor beta chains were read from a single sample in a study of blood T cell repertoires in COVID-19. Clones were sequenced by immunoSEQ multiplex PCR, and TCRdb holds only the in-frame ones, with some missing. This table holds about 97,000 clones, 75% to 90% found once. The specimen sequenced was peripheral blood. The source of these receptors is a human donor in a cohort sampled during active COVID-19. CDR3s include the opening cysteine and the closing phenylalanine or tryptophan. The D gene is left open where the match is weak. Clone size, where shown, is once, few, many, or a class for clones that have expanded.

>TRBV11-3|15|.|TRBJ2-1|.
CASSPLTAGPAEQFF
TGTGCCAGCAGCCCCCTCACGGCGGGCCCGGCCGAGCAGTTCTTC
>TRBV29-1|13|.|TRBJ1-1|.
CSGALMGGTEAFF
TGCAGCGGCGCCCTGATGGGGGGCACTGAAGCTTTCTTT
>TRBV5-4|13|.|TRBJ2-2|.
CASSLSRGGELFF
TGTGCCAGCAGCTTATCGCGGGGCGGGGAGCTGTTTTTT
>TRBV7-8|14|TRBD1|TRBJ2-5|.
CASSWDRYQETQYF
TGTGCCAGCAGCTGGGACAGATACCAAGAGACCCAGTACTTC
>TRBV12-5|12|TRBD1|TRBJ2-7|.
CASGLTGGEQYF
TGTGCTAGTGGTTTAACAGGGGGTGAGCAGTACTTC
>TRBV5-1|14|.|TRBJ2-5|.
CASSRGTEVETQYF
TGCGCCAGCAGCCGCGGGACAGAGGTAGAGACCCAGTACTTC
>TRBV5-4|12|TRBD1|TRBJ2-1|.
CATTPGQNEQFF
TGTGCTACGACCCCGGGACAGAATGAGCAGTTCTTC
>TRBV5-6|16|.|TRBJ1-2|.
CASSFGFGRKVNGYTF
TGTGCCAGCAGCTTTGGCTTCGGGAGGAAGGTCAATGGCTACACCTTC
>TRBV19|15|.|TRBJ2-3|.
CASSILKQAADTQYF
TGTGCCAGTAGTATTCTCAAACAGGCAGCAGATACGCAGTATTTT
>TRBV9|15|TRBD1|TRBJ2-2|.
CASSPRTGGSGELFF
TGTGCCAGCAGCCCCCGGACAGGTGGGAGCGGGGAGCTGTTTTTT
>TRBV27|16|.|TRBJ1-5|.
CASSFNTGYSNQPQHF
TGTGCCAGCAGCTTTAATACAGGGTATAGCAATCAGCCCCAGCATTTT
>TRBV5-1|14|.|TRBJ1-2|few
CASSSLQGSYGYTF
TGCGCCAGCAGCTCTTTACAGGGAAGCTATGGCTACACCTTC
>TRBV5-1|16|TRBD1|TRBJ2-5|.
CASSPGTGGGKETQYF
TGCGCCAGCAGCCCTGGGACAGGAGGGGGGAAAGAGACCCAGTACTTC
>TRBV24-1|15|.|TRBJ2-3|.
CATSDPWGGEDTQYF
TGTGCCACCAGTGACCCGTGGGGCGGGGAAGATACGCAGTATTTT
>TRBV12-3/TRBV12-4|13|TRBD2|TRBJ2-7|.
CASSLQAGHEQYF
TGTGCCAGCAGTTTACAAGCGGGGCACGAGCAGTACTTC
>TRBV4-1|15|TRBD1|TRBJ2-5|.
CASSPRTGRQETQYF
TGCGCCAGCAGCCCTAGGACAGGGCGGCAAGAGACCCAGTACTTC
>TRBV5-1|13|.|TRBJ1-2|medium-sized
CASSPVQGLGYTF
TGCGCCAGCAGCCCCGTGCAGGGTTTGGGCTACACCTTC
>TRBV7-8|17|.|TRBJ1-5|once
CASSSSRSGARSQPQHF
TGTGCCAGCAGCTCGTCCCGGTCAGGGGCGCGGAGTCAGCCCCAGCATTTT
>TRBV28|16|TRBD1|TRBJ1-1|few
CASSLRRQGWNTEAFF
TGTGCCAGCAGTTTAAGGCGACAGGGCTGGAACACTGAAGCTTTCTTT
>TRBV18|17|.|TRBJ1-6|.
CASSPGRVVGGNSPLHF
TGTGCCAGCTCCCCAGGGAGGGTCGTTGGAGGTAATTCACCCCTCCACTTT
>TRBV5-1|14|.|TRBJ1-5|once
CASSLQGTNQPQHF
TGCGCCAGCAGCTTGCAGGGAACCAATCAGCCCCAGCATTTT
>TRBV19|15|TRBD2|TRBJ2-2|once
CASSAGTSGAGELFF
TGTGCCAGTAGCGCCGGGACTAGCGGGGCCGGGGAGCTGTTTTTT
>TRBV19|16|TRBD1|TRBJ2-2|.
CASMKNRGFYTGELFF
TGTGCCAGTATGAAGAACAGGGGTTTTTACACCGGGGAGCTGTTTTTT
>TRBV14|15|.|TRBJ2-3|.
CASSLGLQYTDTQYF
TGTGCCAGCAGTCTCGGTCTGCAATACACAGATACGCAGTATTTT
>TRBV20-1|10|.|TRBJ2-5|.
CSAPQETQYF
TGCAGTGCTCCTCAAGAGACCCAGTACTTC
>TRBV19|14|.|TRBJ2-5|.
CASSTHDRLETQYF
TGTGCCAGTAGTACACACGACAGGCTAGAGACCCAGTACTTC
>TRBV3-1/TRBV3-2|15|TRBD1|TRBJ1-4|.
CASSHPGTGGEKLFF
TGTGCCAGCAGCCACCCCGGGACAGGGGGGGAAAAACTGTTTTTT
>TRBV27|15|TRBD1|TRBJ2-3|.
CASSAGTANTDTQYF
TGTGCCAGCAGTGCCGGGACAGCAAACACAGATACGCAGTATTTT
>TRBV11-2|16|.|TRBJ2-1|.
CASSLLPSSAYNEQFF
TGTGCCAGCAGCTTACTGCCTAGCAGCGCCTACAATGAGCAGTTCTTC
>TRBV5-1|16|.|TRBJ2-2|.
CASSLATQANTGELFF
TGCGCCAGCAGCTTGGCCACACAGGCGAACACCGGGGAGCTGTTTTTT
>TRBV6-2/TRBV6-3|13|.|TRBJ2-3|.
CASSDRTAPSQYF
TGTGCCAGCAGTGACAGGACGGCCCCGTCGCAGTATTTT
>TRBV4-1|17|.|TRBJ1-2|.
CASSPGHSFPTWHGYTF
TGCGCCAGCAGCCCAGGCCACTCCTTCCCGACATGGCATGGCTACACCTTC
>TRBV28|15|.|TRBJ2-3|.
CASSLKVQGPDTQYF
TGTGCCAGCAGTTTAAAAGTTCAGGGCCCAGATACGCAGTATTTT
>TRBV7-8|16|.|TRBJ1-1|.
CASSGPLQGMNTEAFF
TGTGCCAGCAGCGGGCCCCTACAGGGCATGAACACTGAAGCTTTCTTT
>TRBV11-3|15|.|TRBJ2-3|.
CASSLGGTNTDTQYF
TGTGCCAGCAGCTTAGGCGGGACGAACACAGATACGCAGTATTTT
>TRBV5-5|16|.|TRBJ2-5|.
CASSLTTGGLQETQYF
TGTGCCAGCAGCTTGACAACTGGGGGCTTACAAGAGACCCAGTACTTC
>TRBV30|13|.|TRBJ1-2|.
CAWSVQQSSGYTF
TGTGCCTGGAGCGTACAGCAGTCCAGTGGCTACACCTTC
>TRBV5-4|15|TRBD1|TRBJ2-5|.
CASSSPGQTQETQYF
TGTGCCAGCAGCTCCCCGGGACAGACCCAAGAGACCCAGTACTTC
>TRBV4-1|17|.|TRBJ2-3|.
CASSQTPTVASTDTQYF
TGCGCCAGCAGCCAAACCCCGACAGTAGCTAGCACAGATACGCAGTATTTT
>TRBV18|15|.|TRBJ2-3|.
CASSPTAGSTDTQYF
TGTGCCAGCTCACCAACGGCCGGGAGCACAGATACGCAGTATTTT
>TRBV4-3|13|.|TRBJ1-5|.
CASSQDFGQPQHF
TGCGCCAGCAGCCAAGATTTCGGTCAGCCCCAGCATTTT
>TRBV27|17|.|TRBJ2-6|.
CASSLSQGRTGANVLTF
TGTGCCAGCAGTCTATCTCAGGGGAGAACTGGGGCCAACGTCCTGACTTTC
>TRBV19|15|.|TRBJ1-5|.
CASSIVRQVNQPQHF
TGTGCCAGTAGTATAGTTCGGCAGGTCAATCAGCCCCAGCATTTT
>TRBV9|15|TRBD2|TRBJ2-1|.
CASSETSGTYNEQFF
TGTGCCAGCAGCGAGACTAGCGGAACTTACAATGAGCAGTTCTTC
>TRBV7-3|16|.|TRBJ2-5|.
CASSPKGGQWKETQYF
TGTGCCAGCAGCCCTAAGGGGGGGCAGTGGAAAGAGACCCAGTACTTC
>TRBV27|14|.|TRBJ1-2|once
CASSLSAGFNGYTF
TGTGCCAGCAGTTTATCGGCGGGGTTCAATGGCTACACCTTC
>TRBV5-1|13|.|TRBJ2-1|.
CASSSLTANEQFF
TGCGCCAGCAGCTCCCTGACAGCAAATGAGCAGTTCTTC
>TRBV7-9|15|.|TRBJ1-1|.
CASSSDRRGNTEAFF
TGTGCCAGCAGCAGCGACAGGCGAGGAAACACTGAAGCTTTCTTT
>TRBV15|19|.|TRBJ1-6|.
CATSRDRGPRSSISSPLHF
TGTGCCACCAGCAGAGATCGAGGGCCAAGAAGCTCGATTAGTTCACCCCTCCACTTT
>TRBV25-1|13|.|TRBJ1-2|once
CASSDGQFYGYTF
TGTGCCAGCAGTGACGGACAGTTCTATGGCTACACCTTC
>TRBV7-2|17|TRBD1|TRBJ1-5|once
CASSFGQGGLYHQPQHF
TGTGCCAGCAGCTTTGGACAGGGGGGGTTGTACCATCAGCCCCAGCATTTT
>TRBV10-3|12|.|TRBJ2-1|.
CAISGLAEEQFF
TGTGCCATCAGTGGTCTAGCCGAGGAGCAGTTCTTC
>TRBV4-3|14|.|TRBJ2-7|once
CASSQDAGDYEQYF
TGCGCCAGCAGCCAAGACGCAGGGGATTACGAGCAGTACTTC
>TRBV7-9|17|.|TRBJ1-3|.
CASSSPGLRTSGNTIYF
TGTGCCAGCAGCTCGCCGGGACTAAGGACGTCTGGAAACACCATATATTTT
>TRBV7-2|16|TRBD2|TRBJ2-2|once
CASSSRLAGNTGELFF
TGTGCCAGCAGCTCGCGACTAGCGGGGAACACCGGGGAGCTGTTTTTT
>TRBV7-9|16|.|TRBJ1-1|few
CASSSTRQQMNTEAFF
TGTGCCAGCAGCTCCACCCGACAGCAAATGAACACTGAAGCTTTCTTT
>TRBV24-1|15|.|TRBJ2-2|.
CATSHGRADTGELFF
TGTGCCACCAGTCACGGCAGGGCGGACACCGGGGAGCTGTTTTTT
>TRBV5-6|12|.|TRBJ1-2|.
CASSFPGGLDTF
TGTGCCAGCAGCTTCCCCGGAGGGTTGGACACCTTC
>TRBV28|16|TRBD1|TRBJ2-1|few
CASSPTGTGTYNEQFF
TGTGCCAGCAGTCCGACCGGGACAGGGACCTACAATGAGCAGTTCTTC